This T cell receptor beta chain was captured by sequencing in a study of T cells in Graves' hyperthyroidism and ophthalmopathy. Study-wide results and caveats: Blood also showed most of the thyroid clonotypes that were expanded above 0.001.

Remarks on this clonotype: Its antigen is not identified.

TCR beta CDR3 regions were amplified from RNA. A set of HTBI primers served as the primers for a first-round RT-PCR of the TCR CDR3. MiXCR was run by TCRdb on the multiplex PCR reads, yielding one entry per CDR3 protein. Among 400,000 to 500,000 distinct CDR3 sequences, over 12% were seen once, and the ten largest hold approximately 13%. A NOSPECS grade of at least 4, a Clinical Activity Score of at least 3 and duration under 3 months were recorded in ophthalmopathy patients. V was shortened by 2 bases and J by 4 bases, with 11 bases between the two germline ends. Germline V lookup: CDR1 MNHEY, CDR2 SVGAGI. The CDR3 consists of 14 residues.

Sequencing input: blood. The clonotype was recovered from a man between 18 and 29 years old with Graves' ophthalmopathy. This chain joins TRBV6-5 and TRBJ1-2, with D perhaps matching TRBD1 (6 bases). In nucleotides, the CDR3 is TGTGCCAGCAGTTACCGGGGGCGCGCCTATGGCTACACCTTC. Protein sequence: CASSYRGRAYGYTF.